The clone carrying this TCR beta chain occurred a few times. The sample originates from a study of T cells in Graves' hyperthyroidism and ophthalmopathy. The investigators amplified TCR beta CDR3 regions from RNA transcripts. The HTBI set primed first-round TCR CDR3 RT-PCR. MiXCR, run by TCRdb on the multiplex PCR reads, gives a single entry per CDR3 protein. This sample has about 350,000 distinct CDR3 sequences, with approximately 13% found just once. The CDR3 is 14 amino acids. Per germline, CDR1 GTSNPN and CDR2 SVGIG (reference sequence). The junction had 4 bases not matched to a gene; V was cut back by 5 bases and J by 2 bases.

The chain uses TRBV30 and TRBJ2-3; 10 bases are shared with TRBD2. This TCR derives from a woman aged 25 to 39 with Graves' hyperthyroidism. The sequencing input was blood. The CDR3 reads CAWLAGALTDTQYF. CDR3 sequence (DNA): TGTGCCTGGCTAGCGGGGGCCCTCACAGATACGCAGTATTTT.